This T cell receptor beta chain was retrieved from a study of T-cell reconstitution after alpha-beta-depleted transplantation in children. Points from the study as a whole: At the one-year point after transplant, T-cell counts and TCRbeta diversity were found to come mostly from T cells that had been newly produced. About two months after transplant, alpha-beta T cells reportedly came from several hundred expanded graft clones.

This sample's TCRbeta library carried unique molecular identifier barcodes. Via MiXCR, TCRdb re-called the PCR reads, giving one row per CDR3 protein. The data show about 980,000 distinct CDR3 sequences, roughly 29% seen once. This clonotype has only a few counts. Its antigen is currently unknown. This may be a read error: a much more frequent sequence differs by one nucleotide. The TCR comes from a boy under two years old who had a stem cell transplant for SCID, so the T cells may come from the graft donor. Sample: PBMCs, mostly from graft donor cells, taken 360 days after TCRalphabeta/CD19-depleted stem cell transplant.

The CDR3 loop is CASSWDTDTQYF. CDR3 DNA sequence: TGCGCCAGCAGCTGGGACACAGATACGCAGTATTTT. V gene TRBV5-1 combines with J gene TRBJ2-3; D ambiguous. CDR1 SGHRS and CDR2 YFSETQ come from the germline V gene. V was cut by 3 bases and J by 2 bases, with 4 bases left in between. The CDR3 extends over 12 amino acids.